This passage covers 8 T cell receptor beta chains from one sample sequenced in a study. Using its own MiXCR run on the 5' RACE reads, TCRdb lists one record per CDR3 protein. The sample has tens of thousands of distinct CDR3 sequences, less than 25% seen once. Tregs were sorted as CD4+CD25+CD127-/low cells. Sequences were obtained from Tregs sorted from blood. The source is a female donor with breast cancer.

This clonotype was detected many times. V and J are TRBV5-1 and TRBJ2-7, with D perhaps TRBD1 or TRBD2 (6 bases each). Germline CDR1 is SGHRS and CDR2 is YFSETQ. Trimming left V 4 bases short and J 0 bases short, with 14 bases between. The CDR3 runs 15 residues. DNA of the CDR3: TGCGCCAGCAGCGGGGGGACGGACAGCTCCTACGAGCAGTACTTC. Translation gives CASSGGTDSSYEQYF.

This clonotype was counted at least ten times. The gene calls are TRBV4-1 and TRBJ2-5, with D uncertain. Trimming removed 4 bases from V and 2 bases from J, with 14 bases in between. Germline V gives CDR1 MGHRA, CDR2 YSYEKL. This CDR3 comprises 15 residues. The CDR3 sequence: CASSPTQRRQETQYF. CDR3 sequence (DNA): TGCGCCAGCAGCCCAACCCAGCGCAGGCAAGAGACCCAGTACTTC.

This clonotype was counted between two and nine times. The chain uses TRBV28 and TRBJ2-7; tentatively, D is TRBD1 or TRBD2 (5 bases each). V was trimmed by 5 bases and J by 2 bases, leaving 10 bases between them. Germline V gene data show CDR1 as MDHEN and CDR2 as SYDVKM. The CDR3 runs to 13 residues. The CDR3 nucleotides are TGTGCCAGCAGTCCCCTGGGGGCCTACGAGCAGTACTTC. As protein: CASSPLGAYEQYF.

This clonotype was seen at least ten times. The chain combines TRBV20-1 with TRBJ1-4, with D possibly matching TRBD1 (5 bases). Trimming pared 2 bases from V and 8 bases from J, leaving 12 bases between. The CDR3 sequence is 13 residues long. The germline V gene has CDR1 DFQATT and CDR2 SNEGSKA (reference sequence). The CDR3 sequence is CSARRGIGEKLFF. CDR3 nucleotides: TGCAGTGCTAGACGGGGGATAGGGGAAAAACTGTTTTTT.

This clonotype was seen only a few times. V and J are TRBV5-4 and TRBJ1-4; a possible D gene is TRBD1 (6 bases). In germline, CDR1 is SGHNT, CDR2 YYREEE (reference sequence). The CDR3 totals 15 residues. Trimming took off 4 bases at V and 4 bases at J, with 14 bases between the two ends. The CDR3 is CASSKYRESNEKLFF. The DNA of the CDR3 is TGTGCCAGCAGCAAATACAGGGAAAGTAATGAAAAACTGTTTTTT. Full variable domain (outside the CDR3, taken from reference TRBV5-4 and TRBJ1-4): ETGVTQSPTHLIKTRGQQVTLRCSSQSGHNTVSWYQQALGQGPQFIFQYYREEENGRGNFPPRFSGLQFPNYSSELNVNALELDDSALYLCASSKYRESNEKLFFGSGTQLSVL.

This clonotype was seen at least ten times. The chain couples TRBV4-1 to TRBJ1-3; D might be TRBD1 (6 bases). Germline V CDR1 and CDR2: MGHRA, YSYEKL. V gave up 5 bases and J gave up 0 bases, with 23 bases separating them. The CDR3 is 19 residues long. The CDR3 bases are TGCGCCAGCAGCTCTCCCCGGCGAGGGGGTAGGAGCTCTGGAAACACCATATATTTT. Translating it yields CASSSPRRGGRSSGNTIYF.

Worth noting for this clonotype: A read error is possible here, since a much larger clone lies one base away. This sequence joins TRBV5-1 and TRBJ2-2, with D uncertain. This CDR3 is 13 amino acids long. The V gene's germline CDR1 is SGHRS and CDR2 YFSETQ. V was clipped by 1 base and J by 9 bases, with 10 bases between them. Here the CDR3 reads CASSLRQTRELFF. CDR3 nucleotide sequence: TGCGCCAGCAGCTTGCGCCAGACCCGGGAGCTGTTTTTT.

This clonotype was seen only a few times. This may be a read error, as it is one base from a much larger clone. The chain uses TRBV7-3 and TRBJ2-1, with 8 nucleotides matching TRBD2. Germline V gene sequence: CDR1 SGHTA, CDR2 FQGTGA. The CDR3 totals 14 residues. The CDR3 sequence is CTSSQGLGSHEQFF. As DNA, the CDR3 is TGTACCAGCAGCCAGGGACTAGGGTCTCATGAGCAGTTCTTC.